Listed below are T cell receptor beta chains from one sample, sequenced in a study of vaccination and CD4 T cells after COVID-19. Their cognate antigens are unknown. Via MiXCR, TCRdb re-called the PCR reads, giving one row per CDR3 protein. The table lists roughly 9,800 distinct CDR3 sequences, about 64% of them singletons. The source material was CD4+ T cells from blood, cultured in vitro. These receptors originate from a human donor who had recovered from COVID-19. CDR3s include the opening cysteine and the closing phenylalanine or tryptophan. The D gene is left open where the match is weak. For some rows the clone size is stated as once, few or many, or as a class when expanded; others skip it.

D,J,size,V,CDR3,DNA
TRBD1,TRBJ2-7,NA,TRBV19,CASSTRDRGPYEQYF,TGTGCCAGTAGTACAAGGGACAGGGGGCCCTACGAGCAGTACTTC
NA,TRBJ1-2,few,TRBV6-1,CASSPRDRGTYGYTF,TGTGCCAGCAGTCCCCGGGACCGGGGTACCTATGGCTACACCTTC
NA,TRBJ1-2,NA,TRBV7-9,CASSFQGGGEGYTF,TGTGCCAGCAGCTTCCAAGGTGGAGGGGAAGGGTACACCTTC
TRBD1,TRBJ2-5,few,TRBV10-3,CAISESPTGGETQYF,TGTGCCATCAGTGAGTCGCCCACAGGGGGGGAGACCCAGTACTTC
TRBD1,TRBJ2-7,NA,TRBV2,CASNRDRAYEQYF,TGTGCCAGCAATAGGGACAGGGCCTACGAGCAGTACTTC
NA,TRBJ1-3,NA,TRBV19,CASSQTGNTIYF,TGTGCCAGTAGCCAGACAGGAAACACCATATATTTT
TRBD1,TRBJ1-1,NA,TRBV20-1,CSARPTTAGGNTEAFF,TGCAGTGCTAGACCCACGACGGCAGGGGGGAACACTGAAGCTTTCTTT
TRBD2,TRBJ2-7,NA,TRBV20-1,CSAREHHSGGDYEQYF,TGCAGTGCTAGAGAACACCATAGCGGGGGGGATTACGAGCAGTACTTC
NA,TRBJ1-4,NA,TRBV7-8,CASSQVGLEELFF,TGTGCCAGCAGCCAAGTGGGATTGGAGGAACTGTTTTTT
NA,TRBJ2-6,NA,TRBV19,CASSSMTAGANVLTF,TGTGCCAGTAGTAGCATGACAGCTGGGGCCAACGTCCTGACTTTC
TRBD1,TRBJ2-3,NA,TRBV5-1,CASSGTGVGDTQYF,TGCGCCAGCAGTGGGACAGGGGTAGGAGATACGCAGTATTTT
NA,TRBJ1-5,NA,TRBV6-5,CASSYRRVGNQPQHF,TGTGCCAGCAGTTACCGCAGGGTAGGCAATCAGCCCCAGCATTTT
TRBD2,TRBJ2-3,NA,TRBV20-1,CSAGTSGSLATDTQYF,TGCAGTGCCGGGACTAGCGGGAGTTTGGCGACAGATACGCAGTATTTT
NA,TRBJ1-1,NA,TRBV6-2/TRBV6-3,CASSYSSGGTGAFF,TGTGCCAGCAGTTACTCGAGTGGCGGGACCGGAGCTTTCTTT
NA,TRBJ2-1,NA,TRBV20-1,CSAREAGVHYYNEQFF,TGCAGTGCTAGAGAGGCCGGGGTCCATTACTACAATGAGCAGTTCTTC
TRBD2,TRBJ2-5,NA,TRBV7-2,CASSLGGLAGGQETQYF,TGTGCCAGCAGCTTAGGGGGACTAGCGGGAGGCCAAGAGACCCAGTACTTC
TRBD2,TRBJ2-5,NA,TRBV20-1,CSARERTSAQETQYF,TGCAGTGCTAGAGAGCGTACTAGCGCCCAAGAGACCCAGTACTTC
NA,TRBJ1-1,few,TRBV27,CASSLSGGYTEAFF,TGTGCCAGCAGTTTATCAGGAGGTTACACTGAAGCTTTCTTT
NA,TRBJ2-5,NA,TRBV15,CATSRGGPETQYF,TGTGCCACCAGCAGAGGAGGGCCCGAGACCCAGTACTTC
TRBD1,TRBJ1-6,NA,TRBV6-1,CASRAGQGAAGSNSPLHF,TGTGCCAGCAGAGCCGGACAGGGGGCGGCAGGTTCCAATTCACCCCTCCACTTT
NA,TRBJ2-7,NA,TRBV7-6,CASSFSVGPPYEQYF,TGTGCCAGCAGCTTTTCGGTGGGGCCTCCCTACGAGCAGTACTTC
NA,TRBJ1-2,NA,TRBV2,CASSEGARFGYTF,TGTGCCAGCAGTGAAGGAGCCAGGTTTGGCTACACCTTC
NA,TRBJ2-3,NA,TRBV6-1,CASSEVWINTQYF,TGTGCCAGCAGTGAAGTCTGGATTAATACGCAGTATTTT
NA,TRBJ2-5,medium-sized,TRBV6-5,CASSYVFVETQYF,TGTGCCAGCAGTTACGTTTTTGTGGAGACCCAGTACTTC
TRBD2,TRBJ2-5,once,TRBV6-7,CASRSTSGGQETQYF,TGTGCCAGCAGGTCGACTAGCGGGGGGCAAGAGACCCAGTACTTC
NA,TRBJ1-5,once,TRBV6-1,CASTGGASLRPQHF,TGTGCCAGCACCGGAGGGGCCTCGCTAAGACCCCAGCATTTT
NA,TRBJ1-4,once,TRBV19,CASSSARTNEKLFF,TGTGCCAGTAGTAGCGCCAGAACTAATGAAAAACTGTTTTTT
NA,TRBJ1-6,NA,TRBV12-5,CASGLVSAGGPLHF,TGTGCTAGTGGTTTGGTCTCAGCCGGGGGGCCCCTCCACTTT
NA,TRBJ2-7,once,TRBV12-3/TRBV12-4,CASSFAGSEQYF,TGTGCCAGCAGTTTCGCAGGGTCCGAGCAGTACTTC
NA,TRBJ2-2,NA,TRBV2,CASSPESAQNTGELFF,TGTGCCAGCAGCCCTGAGTCGGCGCAGAACACCGGGGAGCTGTTTTTT
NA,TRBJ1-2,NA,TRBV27,CASSLSLLNPGYTF,TGTGCCAGCAGTTTATCCCTTTTGAACCCTGGCTACACCTTC
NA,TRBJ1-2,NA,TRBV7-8,CASSPDREGYTF,TGTGCCAGCAGTCCCGACAGAGAGGGCTACACCTTC
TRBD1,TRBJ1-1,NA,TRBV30,CAWSRDSNTEAFF,TGTGCCTGGAGTAGGGACAGTAACACTGAAGCTTTCTTT
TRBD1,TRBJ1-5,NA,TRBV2,CASSYRGRLEGNQPQHF,TGTGCCAGCAGCTACAGGGGGCGTCTAGAGGGCAATCAGCCCCAGCATTTT
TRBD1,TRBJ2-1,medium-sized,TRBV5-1,CASSARTGGSYNEQFF,TGCGCCAGCAGCGCGCGGACAGGGGGCTCCTACAATGAGCAGTTCTTC
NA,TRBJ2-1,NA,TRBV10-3,CAISESGLASYNEQFF,TGTGCCATCAGTGAGTCCGGGCTAGCGTCCTACAATGAGCAGTTCTTC
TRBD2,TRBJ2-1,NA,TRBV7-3,CASSLGASGGGEQFF,TGTGCCAGCAGCTTAGGCGCTAGCGGGGGGGGCGAGCAGTTCTTC
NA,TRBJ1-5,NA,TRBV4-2,CASSQLGRNQPQHF,TGTGCCAGCAGCCAATTAGGACGTAATCAGCCCCAGCATTTT
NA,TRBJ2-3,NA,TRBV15,CATSRDRPHLGDTQYF,TGTGCCACCAGCAGAGATCGCCCACACCTAGGAGATACGCAGTATTTT
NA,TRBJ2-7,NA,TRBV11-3,CASSSHKVGSSYEQYF,TGTGCCAGCAGCTCCCACAAGGTGGGGAGCTCCTACGAGCAGTACTTC
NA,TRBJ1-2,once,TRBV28,CASSLRLYGYTF,TGTGCCAGCAGTTTAAGGCTCTATGGCTACACCTTC
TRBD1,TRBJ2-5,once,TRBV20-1,CSARGDSQETQYF,TGCAGTGCTAGAGGGGACAGCCAAGAGACCCAGTACTTC
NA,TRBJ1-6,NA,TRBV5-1,CASSLAGPYNSPLHF,TGCGCCAGCAGCTTGGCAGGACCCTATAATTCACCCCTCCACTTT
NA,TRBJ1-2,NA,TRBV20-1,CSARFMGAKTGYTF,TGCAGTGCTAGATTCATGGGCGCGAAGACTGGCTACACCTTC
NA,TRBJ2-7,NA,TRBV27,CASSFSNSYEQYF,TGTGCCAGCAGTTTTTCAAACTCCTACGAGCAGTACTTC
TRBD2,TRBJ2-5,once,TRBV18,CASSSTAGEETQYF,TGTGCCAGCTCGTCCACGGCGGGGGAAGAGACCCAGTACTTC
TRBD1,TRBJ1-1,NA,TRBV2,CASRGTGTNGRAFF,TGTGCCAGCAGAGGGACAGGGACCAACGGGAGAGCTTTCTTT
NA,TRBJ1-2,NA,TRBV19,CASSRGYGTGGPYTF,TGTGCCAGTAGTAGGGGTTACGGAACTGGGGGACCTTACACCTTC
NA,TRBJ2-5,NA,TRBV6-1,CASSPGPDQETQYF,TGTGCCAGCAGCCCTGGGCCGGACCAAGAGACCCAGTACTTC
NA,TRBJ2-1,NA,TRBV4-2,CASSQVARRRATPRSYNEQFF,TGTGCCAGCAGCCAAGTCGCGCGCCGGCGGGCAACCCCCCGCTCCTACAATGAGCAGTTCTTC
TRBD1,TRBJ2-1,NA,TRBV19,CASSLPPGQSYNEQFF,TGTGCCAGTAGTCTCCCACCGGGACAGTCCTACAATGAGCAGTTCTTC
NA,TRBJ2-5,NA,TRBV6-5,CASSLATRPQETQYF,TGTGCCAGCAGTTTGGCGACTAGACCCCAAGAGACCCAGTACTTC
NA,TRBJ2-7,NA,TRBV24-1,CATSDGTGPWVSDEQYF,TGTGCCACCAGTGATGGCACAGGGCCCTGGGTGTCAGACGAGCAGTACTTC
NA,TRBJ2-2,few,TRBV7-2,CASSSVDTGELFF,TGTGCCAGCAGCTCGGTCGACACCGGGGAGCTGTTTTTT
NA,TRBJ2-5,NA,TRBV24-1,CATSANTREPQETQYF,TGTGCCACCAGTGCCAATACACGGGAACCACAAGAGACCCAGTACTTC